The 31 T cell receptor beta chains reported below all come from one sample, sequenced in a study of cytomegalovirus exposure and HLA in healthy donors. Primers for the PCR totalled 60 Vbeta and 13 Jbeta. Profiled with immunoSEQ multiplex PCR; TCRdb holds only in-frame clones, not every one. The sample records about 34,000 clones, around nine tenths being singletons. Input material: PBMCs. These receptors were obtained from a boy aged 5-17 years in good health and CMV-seronegative.

The V call is TRBV5-3, the J call TRBJ1-6; a possible D gene is TRBD1 (6 bases). TRBV5-3 is sorted into the ORF group, with uncertain function. The CDR3 consists of 14 residues. The ends were cut back, 9 bases at V and 5 bases at J, with 15 bases in the middle. DNA of the CDR3: TGTGCCACCAGCGGGGACACAAATAATTCACCCCTCCACTTT. This codes for CATSGDTNNSPLHF.

The V gene is TRBV13, the J gene TRBJ2-5, with D perhaps TRBD1 (5 bases). The V end was cut by 1 base, the J end by 2 bases, with 14 bases between. The CDR3 has 16 residues. CDR1 is PRHDT, CDR2 FYEKMQ, per germline (reference sequence). DNA of the CDR3: TGTGCCAGCAGCTTAGAGGGCGGCAGGGCTCAAGAGACCCAGTACTTC. This gives the protein CASSLEGGRAQETQYF.

This clone has a handful of counts. The V and J genes are TRBV6-6 and TRBJ2-7; 9 bases map to TRBD2. Germline values: CDR1 MNHNY, CDR2 SVGAGI (reference sequence). This CDR3 region has 13 residues. Trimming cost V 6 bases and J 3 bases; bases outside gene matches: 3. The CDR3 nucleotides read TGTGCCAGCAGATTTAGCGGGGGCTACGAGCAGTACTTC. Translated, it gives CASRFSGGYEQYF.

The chain uses TRBV5-4 and TRBJ2-1; 8 nucleotides line up with TRBD1. CDR1 is SGHNT, CDR2 YYREEE, per germline (reference sequence). V lost 4 bases and J lost 6; bases outside the gene matches: 6. This CDR3 is built from 14 residues. In DNA, the CDR3 is TGTGCCAGCAGCCGCGGACAGGGAATCAATGAGCAGTTCTTC. Translation: CASSRGQGINEQFF.

The V call is TRBV5-8, the J call TRBJ1-5; D perhaps matches TRBD1 (5 bases). The V and J ends lost 1 base and 6 bases respectively, with 14 bases between them. This CDR3 spans 15 amino acids. Germline V gene data show CDR1 as SGHTS and CDR2 as YDEGEE. CDR3 amino acids: CASSLRSGQGQPQHF. The CDR3 DNA reads TGTGCCAGCAGCTTGAGGTCCGGGCAGGGTCAGCCCCAGCATTTT.

The rearrangement links TRBV7-2 to TRBJ2-2; D remains unclear. Germline V gives CDR1 SGHTA, CDR2 FQGNSA. Deletions cut 2 bases from V and 2 bases from J, with 6 bases between. This CDR3 region has 14 residues. DNA for the CDR3: TGTGCCAGCAGCTTACAGAAAAACACCGGGGAGCTGTTTTTT. Translated, it gives CASSLQKNTGELFF.

J is TRBJ2-7 and V is TRBV13; 8 nucleotides line up with TRBD2. Trimming cost V 0 bases and J 0 bases; bases outside gene matches: 1. This CDR3 has 15 amino acids. Germline-derived CDR1 and CDR2 are PRHDT and FYEKMQ (reference sequence). CDR3 residues: CASSLGLAGSYEQYF. DNA of the CDR3: TGTGCCAGCAGCTTAGGTCTAGCGGGCTCCTACGAGCAGTACTTC.

The V and J genes are TRBV4-1 and TRBJ2-7; D perhaps matches TRBD1 (5 bases). V gave up 0 bases and J gave up 3 bases, with 12 bases separating them. There are 15 residues in the CDR3. The germline CDR1 and CDR2 sequences are MGHRA and YSYEKL. DNA for the CDR3: TGCGCCAGCAGCCAAGAAAACAGGATTTACTACGAGCAGTACTTC. Its protein product is CASSQENRIYYEQYF.

Comment on this clone: Other DNA sequences in this sample translate to the same CDR3. V usage is TRBV4-3 and J usage is TRBJ1-2, with D maybe TRBD1 (5 bases). CDR1 is LGHNA, CDR2 YSLEER, per germline. Trimming removed 0 bases at V and 6 bases at J, with 14 bases between. This CDR3 comprises 15 residues. The CDR3 is CASSQDVGRENGYTF. CDR3 DNA sequence: TGCGCCAGCAGCCAAGATGTCGGCAGGGAAAATGGCTACACCTTC.

The CDR3 here is CASSLPGLAGGPVGTDTQYF. CDR3 sequence (DNA): TGTGCCAGCAGCTTACCGGGACTAGCGGGGGGGCCAGTCGGCACAGATACGCAGTATTTT. This chain uses TRBV7-8 with TRBJ2-3; 16 nucleotides agree with TRBD2. V lost 2 bases and J lost 1; bases outside the gene matches: 9. The CDR3 contains 20 residues. Germline CDR1 SGHVS, CDR2 FQNEAQ.

J is TRBJ1-2 and V is TRBV10-1; D is perhaps TRBD1 (5 bases). V was pared by 4 bases and J by 6 bases, with 21 bases between. This CDR3 spans 16 amino acids. Germline-derived CDR1 and CDR2 are WNHNN and SYGVQD (reference sequence). CDR3 DNA: TGCGCCAGCAGTGGCGTCGGGACTGATGACCTCAATGGCTACACCTTC. Amino acids: CASSGVGTDDLNGYTF.

This chain joins TRBV4-3 and TRBJ2-3; weak D call: TRBD1 (6 bases). Germline CDR1 and CDR2: LGHNA and YSLEER. This CDR3 contains 16 residues. Trimming took off 5 bases at V and 0 bases at J, with 15 bases between the two ends. CDR3 sequence reads: CASSAYRESSTDTQYF. In DNA form, the CDR3 reads TGCGCCAGCAGCGCCTACAGGGAGTCTAGCACAGATACGCAGTATTTT.

This CDR3 is CASSEAPPGYGYTF. The CDR3 DNA is TGTGCCAGCAGTGAAGCACCGCCCGGCTATGGCTACACCTTC. The V call is TRBV6-1, the J call TRBJ1-2; D unresolved. The V end lost 0 bases, the J end lost 4 bases, and 9 bases lay between the germline ends. Germline-derived CDR1 and CDR2 are MNHNS and SASEGT. CDR3 size: 14 residues.

This chain links TRBV6-5 with TRBJ2-5; a possible D gene is TRBD2 (5 bases). The germline V gene has CDR1 MNHEY and CDR2 SVGAGI. Deletions cut 5 bases from V and 1 base from J, with 8 bases between. The CDR3 is 13 amino acids. The CDR3 DNA sequence: TGTGCCAGCAGTCCGGGGTTCCAAGAGACCCAGTACTTC. It specifies CASSPGFQETQYF.

V usage is TRBV6-1 and J usage is TRBJ1-4, with D tentatively TRBD1 (6 bases). The CDR3 has 15 residues. The ends were cut back, 2 bases at V and 8 bases at J, with 15 bases in the middle. Germline-derived CDR1 and CDR2 are MNHNS and SASEGT. CDR3 nucleotide sequence: TGTGCCAGCAGTGAATGGGGGGGGGCCCGGGAAAAACTGTTTTTT. It codes for CASSEWGGAREKLFF.

This chain links TRBV5-1 with TRBJ2-3; D is perhaps TRBD2 (7 bases). The CDR3 extends over 13 amino acids. The germline V gene encodes CDR1 SGHRS and CDR2 YFSETQ. Trimming stripped 6 bases from V and 4 bases from J, with 12 bases between. The CDR3 sequence: CASTKGGADTQYF. The CDR3 DNA is TGCGCCAGCACAAAAGGGGGGGCAGATACGCAGTATTTT.

V usage is TRBV15 and J usage is TRBJ1-4; 10 bases are shared with TRBD1. After removal of 3 bases from V and 0 bases from J, the junction contained 10 bases not matched to a gene. The CDR3 has 19 amino acids. In germline, CDR1 is LNHNV, CDR2 YYDKDF (reference sequence). CDR3: CATSSRTGGTISTNEKLFF. CDR3 in DNA: TGTGCCACCAGCAGCCGGACAGGGGGTACGATCTCAACTAATGAAAAACTGTTTTTT.

This clone showed up just a few times. CDR3 residues: CASSLASMNTEAFF. The CDR3 DNA sequence: TGCGCCAGCAGCTTGGCCAGTATGAACACTGAAGCTTTCTTT. The V gene is TRBV5-1, the J gene TRBJ1-1; D unclear. CDR1 is SGHRS, CDR2 YFSETQ, per germline. The CDR3 contains 14 residues. Trimming cost V 0 bases and J 0 bases, with 6 bases left between them. Variable domain in full (rest from reference TRBV5-1 and TRBJ1-1): KAGVTQTPRYLIKTRGQQVTLSCSPISGHRSVSWYQQTPGQGLQFLFEYFSETQRNKGNFPGRFSGRQFSNSRSEMNVSTLELGDSALYLCASSLASMNTEAFFGQGTRLTVV.

CDR3 in amino acids: CASSPGQYQPQHF. In DNA, the CDR3 is TGTGCCAGCTCACCAGGTCAGTATCAGCCCCAGCATTTT. V usage is TRBV18 and J usage is TRBJ1-5; D remains ambiguous. V was pared by 2 bases and J by 5 bases, with 7 bases between. CDR1 and CDR2 (germline): KGHSH, LQKENI. CDR3 length equals 13 residues.

The chain has TRBV6-4 and TRBJ2-1; a weak D match, TRBD1 (5 bases). This CDR3 has 15 amino acids. Germline V gives CDR1 MRHNA, CDR2 SNTAGT. The ends were cut back, 3 bases at V and 6 bases at J, with 15 bases in the middle. For the CDR3, the DNA is TGTGCCAGCAGTGAGTTAAGGGGTGGAAGCAATGAGCAGTTCTTC. It is translated as CASSELRGGSNEQFF.

This clone has a handful of counts. The chain employs TRBV2 and TRBJ1-1; D remains ambiguous. CDR3 length equals 13 residues. Germline CDR1 is SNHLY and CDR2 is FYNNEI. The V gene lost 8 bases and the J gene lost 4 bases, with 14 bases spanning the gap. The CDR3 sequence: CASCWVEATEAFF. The CDR3 coding sequence is TGTGCCAGCTGTTGGGTTGAGGCCACTGAAGCTTTCTTT.

The rearrangement links TRBV7-8 to TRBJ2-7; no reliable D call. Per germline, CDR1 SGHVS and CDR2 FQNEAQ. Trimming took 1 base from V and 3 from J, leaving 7 bases between them. There are 13 residues in the CDR3. CDR3 sequence: CASSLDRGYEQYF. The CDR3 DNA follows: TGTGCCAGCAGCTTAGATCGCGGCTACGAGCAGTACTTC.

This chain joins TRBV5-4 and TRBJ1-4, with unresolved D. V was shortened by 6 bases and J by 10 bases, with 19 bases between the two germline ends. The CDR3 covers 14 residues. Germline V CDR1 and CDR2: SGHNT, YYREEE (reference sequence). The CDR3 region is CASTTDLNDGKLFF. The CDR3 DNA follows: TGTGCCAGCACCACGGACTTAAACGACGGAAAACTGTTTTTT.

The chain combines TRBV5-8 with TRBJ1-3, with no clear D. The CDR3 contains 16 residues. From germline, CDR1 is SGHTS and CDR2 YDEGEE. V was shortened by 4 bases and J by 0 bases, with 14 bases between the two germline ends. This chain's CDR3 is CASSNMAVFSGNTIYF. Written as DNA, the CDR3 is TGTGCCAGCAGCAATATGGCAGTTTTCTCTGGAAACACCATATATTTT.

DNA for the CDR3: TGTGCCAGCAGCTTACATGGAGATGAGCAGTTCTTC. This translates into CASSLHGDEQFF. The V call is TRBV5-5, the J call TRBJ2-1; D not resolved. CDR1 is SGHKS, CDR2 YYEKEE, per germline (reference sequence). V lost 2 bases, J lost 8 bases, and 8 bases lay in between. The CDR3 is made up of 12 amino acids.

The chain links TRBV18 to TRBJ2-3; 7 bases agree with TRBD1. Germline V lookup: CDR1 KGHSH, CDR2 LQKENI. The length of the CDR3 is 15 residues. Trimming took 1 base from V and 1 from J; bases not matched to a gene: 2. CDR3 DNA: TGTGCCAGCTCACCACTTGGGACAGGCACAGATACGCAGTATTTT. This codes for CASSPLGTGTDTQYF.

V usage is TRBV5-4 and J usage is TRBJ2-2, with 8 bases identical to TRBD2. This CDR3 is built from 17 residues. Germline assignment: CDR1 SGHNT and CDR2 YYREEE (reference sequence). Germline trimming cut 1 base from V and 2 bases from J; bases unmatched to any gene: 7. In nucleotides, the CDR3 is TGTGCCAGCAGCTTGAGGGTAGCGGGGATAAACACCGGGGAGCTGTTTTTT. This translates into CASSLRVAGINTGELFF.

This clone was detected a few times. V is TRBV4-1 and J is TRBJ1-1; TRBD1 aligns across 9 bases. V shed 3 bases and J 2 bases; nucleotides not matched to a gene: 4. This CDR3 contains 15 residues. CDR1 is MGHRA and CDR2 is YSYEKL in the germline V gene. The CDR3 DNA reads TGCGCCAGCAGCCAGCCAACAGGGGGCAACACTGAAGCTTTCTTT. Its protein is CASSQPTGGNTEAFF.

The J gene is TRBJ1-1, the V gene TRBV10-3, with 9 bases identical to TRBD1. CDR3 length: 14 amino acids. In germline, CDR1 is ENHRY, CDR2 SYGVKD. With 6 bases clipped from V and 2 bases from J, the junction kept 4 bases outside the gene matches. The CDR3 DNA is TGTGCCATCAGACCGGGACAGGGAAACACTGAAGCTTTCTTT. This encodes CAIRPGQGNTEAFF.

This clone was seen once. The chain recombines TRBV4-1 with TRBJ2-7, with TRBD2 matching 9 bases. The CDR3 length is 17 residues. CDR1 and CDR2 from the germline V gene are MGHRA and YSYEKL. J lost 2 bases, V lost 2 bases, and 10 bases had no gene match. The CDR3 reads CASSQYELAGLTYEQYF. The CDR3 coding sequence is TGCGCCAGCAGCCAATACGAACTAGCGGGCCTAACCTACGAGCAGTACTTC.

The chain joins TRBV18 to TRBJ2-7; 9 bases are shared with TRBD1. This CDR3 comprises 16 residues. Germline assignment: CDR1 KGHSH and CDR2 LQKENI. The junction had 9 bases not matched to a gene; V was cut back by 4 bases and J by 2 bases. CDR3 sequence (DNA): TGTGCCAGCTCACTATACGGGACAGGGCTAACCTACGAGCAGTACTTC. Translated: CASSLYGTGLTYEQYF.